Listed here are 17 T cell receptor beta chains from one sample, sequenced in a study of shared clonotypes between healthy human individuals. TCRdb's table, derived via immunoSEQ multiplex PCR, lists solely in-frame clones and lacks some. The sample includes hundreds of thousands of clones, around 72% seen only once; the top ten take 1.7%. Material: memory CD4+ T cells sorted from blood. Indicated subset: CD45RA-negative fraction. Source of these receptors: a woman aged 30 to 39 in good health.

The sample holds one count of this clone. The V gene is TRBV20-1, the J gene TRBJ1-2; D gene ambiguous. The V gene lost 3 bases and the J gene lost 6 bases, with 5 bases spanning the gap. The CDR3 sequence is 10 residues long. CDR1 and CDR2 from the germline V gene are DFQATT and SNEGSKA (reference sequence). In nucleotides, the CDR3 is TGCAGTGCTAGGTTAAATGGCTACACCTTC. This encodes CSARLNGYTF.

The genes are TRBV6-6 and TRBJ1-1, with a possible D match to TRBD1 (5 bases). V was trimmed by 2 bases and J by 9 bases, leaving 13 bases between them. The CDR3 has 13 amino acids. Germline CDR1 is MNHNY and CDR2 is SVGAGI (reference sequence). The CDR3 is CASSYTGTFKAFF. The CDR3 DNA reads TGTGCCAGCAGTTACACCGGGACTTTTAAAGCTTTCTTT.

This clone was detected only a few times. The genes are TRBV7-9 and TRBJ1-1; no definite D call. The CDR3 has 12 amino acids. Trimming removed 0 bases at V and 11 bases at J, with 10 bases between. The germline CDR1 and CDR2 sequences are SEHNR and FQNEAQ (reference sequence). CDR3 sequence (DNA): TGTGCCAGCAGCTTAGCCCGATCGTCGGCTTTCTTT. Translated: CASSLARSSAFF.

The rearrangement links TRBV19 to TRBJ1-5, with 8 bases matching TRBD1. Germline trimming cut 6 bases from V and 5 bases from J; bases unmatched to any gene: 9. This CDR3 is built from 15 residues. CDR1 is LNHDA and CDR2 is SQIVND in the germline V gene (reference sequence). CDR3 amino acids: CASRPTGVHHQPQHF. In nucleotides, the CDR3 is TGTGCCAGTAGGCCGACAGGGGTGCACCATCAGCCCCAGCATTTT.

As regards this clone: Other DNA sequences in the same sample also yield this CDR3. The CDR3 region has the DNA TGTGCCAGCAGTTTTTGGAACTCTGGGGCCAACGTCCTGACTTTC. This sequence encodes CASSFWNSGANVLTF. This sequence joins TRBV27 and TRBJ2-6; D is uncertain. Between the trimmed V and J ends, which lost 3 bases and 0 bases, there was a span of 6 bases. The CDR3 sequence is 15 residues long. The germline gives CDR1 MNHEY, CDR2 SMNVEV (reference sequence).

About this clone: This same CDR3 is encoded by further DNA sequences in the sample. The chain links TRBV28 to TRBJ1-1; TRBD1 might be the D (5 bases). The CDR3 is made up of 12 amino acids. CDR1 and CDR2 (germline): MDHEN, SYDVKM. V was cut by 6 bases and J by 2 bases, with 7 bases left in between. CDR3 in DNA: TGTGCCAGCAGGAGGGGAAACACTGAAGCTTTCTTT. Protein product: CASRRGNTEAFF.

The chain employs TRBV15 and TRBJ2-7; D gene unclear. CDR1 is LNHNV, CDR2 YYDKDF, per germline (reference sequence). The CDR3 runs to 14 residues. Trimming shortened V by 0 bases and J by 6 bases, and 12 bases separated the two germline ends. CDR3 bases: TGTGCCACCAGCAGAGACCCCCAAGGTAGCGAGCAGTACTTC. Protein product: CATSRDPQGSEQYF.

This chain connects TRBV10-3 to TRBJ2-2; maybe TRBD1 (5 bases). Trimming removed 0 bases from V and 7 bases from J, with 12 bases in between. Germline assignment: CDR1 ENHRY and CDR2 SYGVKD. The CDR3 loop spans 15 amino acids. The CDR3 loop is CAISESKGSGGELFF. CDR3 DNA: TGTGCCATCAGTGAGTCCAAGGGGTCTGGCGGGGAGCTGTTTTTT.

This clone showed up just a few times. The chain links TRBV19 to TRBJ2-7; 7 bases line up with TRBD1. Germline CDR1 LNHDA, CDR2 SQIVND (reference sequence). The length of the CDR3 is 13 residues. Trimming took 4 bases from V and 4 from J; bases not matched to a gene: 4. The CDR3 reads CASSTHRGYEQYF. The CDR3 DNA is TGTGCCAGTAGTACGCACAGGGGATACGAGCAGTACTTC.

This chain connects TRBV6-1 to TRBJ2-1, with TRBD2 identical over 9 bases. Germline CDR1 is MNHNS and CDR2 is SASEGT. V shed 8 bases, J shed 4 bases, and the junction held 3 bases outside the gene matches. CDR3 size: 13 residues. CDR3 protein: CASQREAYNEQFF. The CDR3 coding sequence is TGTGCCAGCCAGCGGGAGGCATACAATGAGCAGTTCTTC.

The chain uses TRBV4-1 and TRBJ1-4, with D maybe TRBD1 (6 bases). Trimming removed 0 bases at V and 8 bases at J, with 13 bases between. CDR1 is MGHRA, CDR2 YSYEKL, per germline. The CDR3 extends over 15 amino acids. In nucleotides, the CDR3 is TGCGCCAGCAGCCAAGATCCTACGGGGGGCGAAAAACTGTTTTTT. Its translation is CASSQDPTGGEKLFF.

The sample holds many counts of this clone. The rearrangement links TRBV7-5 to TRBJ1-5; TRBD1 is taken as the D call from the table, unchecked against the DNA. TRBV7-5 is a documented pseudogene. This CDR3 contains 12 residues. CDR3 region: CVRSWESRGQHF. In DNA form, the CDR3 reads TGTGTCAGAAGTTGGGAATCCAGGGGCCAGCATTTT.

The chain joins TRBV5-4 to TRBJ2-5; 10 bases are shared with TRBD2. Germline CDR1 reads SGHNT; CDR2 reads YYREEE (reference sequence). The V gene end was trimmed by 4 bases and the J gene end by 5 bases; junction bases not matched to a gene: 8. The CDR3 runs 15 residues. The CDR3 DNA reads as TGTGCCAGCAGCCCGTGGGGTAGCGGGAGGGAGACCCAGTACTTC. Translation: CASSPWGSGRETQYF.

The rearrangement links TRBV19 to TRBJ2-5, with 8 bases fitting TRBD1. Germline trimming cut 6 bases from V and 5 bases from J; bases unmatched to any gene: 11. The germline V gene has CDR1 LNHDA and CDR2 SQIVND (reference sequence). The CDR3 loop spans 15 amino acids. CDR3 in amino acids: CASRTGQGERETQYF. The CDR3 DNA is TGTGCCAGTAGGACCGGACAGGGCGAGCGGGAGACCCAGTACTTC.

This clone was observed once. This CDR3 is also generated by other DNA sequences in the sample. Here the CDR3 reads CSARDSYEQYF. In DNA, the CDR3 is TGCAGTGCTAGAGACAGCTACGAGCAGTACTTC. V gene TRBV20-1 combines with J gene TRBJ2-7; no clear D gene. The CDR3 has 11 residues. The V and J ends lost 0 bases and 3 bases respectively, with 3 bases between them. Germline-derived CDR1 and CDR2 are DFQATT and SNEGSKA (reference sequence).

The V gene is TRBV11-1, the J gene TRBJ2-1; 11 nucleotides agree with TRBD2. Trimming took 3 bases from V and 5 from J; bases not matched to a gene: 3. Germline CDR1 and CDR2: SGHAT and FQDESV (reference sequence). This CDR3 is built from 15 residues. CDR3 in DNA: TGTGCCAGCAGCTTTAGCGGGAGGGAAAACAATGAGCAGTTCTTC. It is translated as CASSFSGRENNEQFF.

The J gene is TRBJ2-7, the V gene TRBV10-3; TRBD2 is a possible D gene (6 bases). The CDR3 extends over 12 amino acids. The germline V gene encodes CDR1 ENHRY and CDR2 SYGVKD. The ends were cut back, 7 bases at V and 6 bases at J, with 13 bases in the middle. CDR3 coding DNA: TGTGCCATCATGGGGGGTTCGGCCGAGCAGTACTTC. This gives the protein CAIMGGSAEQYF.